Below are 23 T cell receptor beta chains sequenced from a single sample in a study of T cells in Graves' hyperthyroidism and ophthalmopathy. TCR beta CDR3 regions were amplified from RNA. In the first-round RT-PCR of the TCR CDR3, the HTBI primer set was used. Using its own MiXCR run on the multiplex PCR reads, TCRdb lists one record per CDR3 protein. The sample consists of approximately 220,000 distinct CDR3 sequences, 18% of them appearing once. Sequenced: blood. The receptors were sampled from a man aged 35 to 55 with Graves' hyperthyroidism.

This clonotype appeared many times. This chain links TRBV27 with TRBJ2-6; D uncertain. The germline gives CDR1 MNHEY, CDR2 SMNVEV (reference sequence). Trimming stripped 5 bases from V and 0 bases from J, with 14 bases between. This CDR3 has 17 residues. For the CDR3, the DNA is TGTGCCAGCAGTCCCCAACCGACGGCCTCTGGGGCCAACGTCCTGACTTTC. This sequence encodes CASSPQPTASGANVLTF.

In its sample, this clonotype was seen many times. The rearrangement links TRBV6-1 to TRBJ1-1, with D perhaps TRBD1 (5 bases). Germline lookup yields CDR1 MNHNS and CDR2 SASEGT. This CDR3 is 16 amino acids long. Trimming removed 6 bases at V and 1 base at J, with 18 bases between. CDR3 in amino acids: CASRRKSGAANTEAFF. The CDR3 nucleotides read TGTGCCAGCAGACGGAAATCCGGGGCGGCGAACACTGAAGCTTTCTTT.

The chain has TRBV11-3 and TRBJ2-1, with 7 bases aligning to TRBD2. J gave up 3 bases and V 5 bases, and 1 base lay outside the gene matches. This CDR3 has 13 residues. In germline, CDR1 is SGHNT, CDR2 YENEEA. This chain's CDR3 is CASSASGYNEQFF. CDR3 in DNA: TGTGCCAGCAGCGCTAGCGGCTACAATGAGCAGTTCTTC.

This clonotype was recorded many times. The genes are TRBV30 and TRBJ2-3; maybe TRBD1 (5 bases). The CDR3 spans 14 residues. V lost 3 bases and J 6 bases, leaving 16 bases between the germline ends. CDR1 GTSNPN and CDR2 SVGIG come from the germline V gene (reference sequence). The CDR3 coding sequence is TGTGCCTGGAGGCAAGGGGATGGGTTCGATACGCAGTATTTT. This gives the protein CAWRQGDGFDTQYF.

The chain carries TRBV9 and TRBJ2-7; the D gene is possibly TRBD1 (5 bases). Trimming took off 0 bases at V and 3 bases at J, with 13 bases between the two ends. CDR1 is SGDLS, CDR2 YYNGEE, per germline. The CDR3 is made up of 15 amino acids. Here the CDR3 reads CASSVDPREDYEQYF. The CDR3 DNA is TGTGCCAGCAGCGTAGATCCCAGGGAAGACTACGAGCAGTACTTC.

This clonotype was observed a handful of times. V usage is TRBV10-3 and J usage is TRBJ2-2, with D possibly TRBD2 on 5 matching bases. Germline CDR1 is ENHRY and CDR2 is SYGVKD. The CDR3 consists of 16 residues. V was trimmed by 4 bases and J by 1 base, leaving 13 bases between them. The CDR3 reads CAISVGATVNTGELFF. DNA of the CDR3: TGTGCCATCAGTGTGGGAGCCACCGTGAACACCGGGGAGCTGTTTTTT.

In its sample, this clonotype was seen many times. In DNA, the CDR3 is TGCAGTGCTAGATCTTACAGGGGGCTCTACAATGAGCAGTTCTTC. This sequence encodes CSARSYRGLYNEQFF. The genes are TRBV20-1 and TRBJ2-1; 9 positions match TRBD1. The CDR3 extends over 15 amino acids. J lost 3 bases, V lost 2 bases, and 5 bases had no gene match. Per germline, CDR1 DFQATT and CDR2 SNEGSKA (reference sequence).

On this clonotype: A clone one base away is much larger, so this may be a read error. This chain connects TRBV30 to TRBJ1-2; D remains unclear. CDR1 is GTSNPN and CDR2 is SVGIG in the germline V gene (reference sequence). Trimming left V 5 bases short and J 10 bases short, with 20 bases between. This CDR3 is built from 13 residues. The CDR3 loop reads CAWRLTDTTPYTF. As DNA, the CDR3 is TGTGCCTGGCGTCTCACGGATACGACGCCCTACACCTTC.

The V and J genes are TRBV19 and TRBJ2-6; D may be TRBD2 (6 bases). The CDR3 sequence is 17 residues long. V lost 3 bases, J lost 2 bases, and 14 bases lay in between. Germline V gives CDR1 LNHDA, CDR2 SQIVND (reference sequence). In DNA, the CDR3 is TGTGCCAGTAGTATGGGGGGAAGAAAGACTGGGGCCAACGTCCTGACTTTC. Its translation: CASSMGGRKTGANVLTF. Drawing the rest from reference TRBV19 and TRBJ2-6, the complete variable domain is DGGITQSPKYLFRKEGQNVTLSCEQNLNHDAMYWYRQDPGQGLRLIYYSQIVNDFQKGDIAEGYSVSREKKESFPLTVTSAQKNPTAFYLCASSMGGRKTGANVLTFGAGSRLTVL.

The V call is TRBV24-1, the J call TRBJ2-5; no clear D. CDR3 length: 16 amino acids. The V end lost 4 bases, the J end lost 0 bases, and 14 bases lay between the germline ends. Per the germline V gene, CDR1 is KGHDR and CDR2 is SFDVKD. CDR3 DNA: TGTGCCACCAGTGACCCATCCCCGGGCAACCAAGAGACCCAGTACTTC. Protein product: CATSDPSPGNQETQYF.

This clonotype was detected many times. The genes are TRBV20-1 and TRBJ1-6; TRBD1 aligns across 11 bases. The ends lost 6 bases at V and 9 bases at J; junction bases unmatched: 4. Germline assignment: CDR1 DFQATT and CDR2 SNEGSKA (reference sequence). The CDR3 contains 13 residues. The CDR3 loop reads CSATGTGGSPLHF. For the CDR3, the DNA is TGCAGTGCCACCGGGACAGGGGGTTCACCCCTCCACTTT.

This clonotype has ten or more counts. The rearrangement uses TRBV6-1 and TRBJ1-5; TRBD1 matches at 7 bases. V dropped 4 bases and J dropped 1; count of bases not matched to a gene: 10. The CDR3 has 17 amino acids. The V gene's germline CDR1 is MNHNS and CDR2 SASEGT. CDR3 in DNA: TGTGCCAGCAGTGGACAGGGAGTGATTTCAAGCAATCAGCCCCAGCATTTT. Amino acids: CASSGQGVISSNQPQHF.

A few counts support this clonotype. The chain combines TRBV4-1 with TRBJ1-1; D might be TRBD1 (5 bases). The length of the CDR3 is 15 residues. Germline CDR1 MGHRA, CDR2 YSYEKL. The ends were cut back, 4 bases at V and 9 bases at J, with 21 bases in the middle. CDR3 region: CASSRHTSDSFKAFF. CDR3 sequence (DNA): TGCGCCAGCAGCCGCCATACATCAGACAGCTTTAAAGCTTTCTTT.

This rearrangement joins TRBV20-1 to TRBJ1-2; TRBD1 agrees at 8 bases. The CDR3 sequence is 14 residues long. CDR1 and CDR2 (germline): DFQATT, SNEGSKA (reference sequence). After removal of 2 bases from V and 6 bases from J, the junction contained 8 bases not matched to a gene. As DNA, the CDR3 is TGCAGTGCTAGAAAATCAGGGGGCAATCATGGCTACACCTTC. Translation: CSARKSGGNHGYTF.

J is TRBJ2-5 and V is TRBV19; possibly TRBD1 for D (5 bases). The CDR3 spans 13 residues. In germline, CDR1 is LNHDA, CDR2 SQIVND (reference sequence). The V end lost 3 bases, the J end lost 1 base, and 6 bases lay between the germline ends. CDR3 in DNA: TGTGCCAGTAGTATGGGGCTCCAAGAGACCCAGTACTTC. It yields the protein CASSMGLQETQYF.

The gene calls are TRBV30 and TRBJ1-5, with TRBD1 as a possible D gene (5 bases). V was trimmed by 3 bases and J by 7 bases, leaving 10 bases between them. This CDR3 has 12 amino acids. Germline V gives CDR1 GTSNPN, CDR2 SVGIG (reference sequence). DNA of the CDR3: TGTGCCTGGAGCGGCAAGGGGCAGCCCCAGCATTTT. Protein product: CAWSGKGQPQHF.

This clonotype was observed at least ten times. The chain has TRBV5-1 and TRBJ1-1, with 7 bases that match TRBD1. The CDR3 loop spans 12 amino acids. V lost 4 bases, J lost 6 bases, and 3 bases stayed unmatched. CDR1 and CDR2 (germline): SGHRS, YFSETQ. CDR3 residues: CASSPQGAEAFF. The CDR3 DNA sequence: TGCGCCAGCAGCCCCCAGGGGGCTGAAGCTTTCTTT.

This clonotype was found a few times. In nucleotides, the CDR3 is TGTGCCAGCAGGATGACAGGGTCGAGCAATCAGCCCCAGCATTTT. Amino acids: CASRMTGSSNQPQHF. This chain connects TRBV28 to TRBJ1-5; 7 bases align to TRBD1. The ends lost 6 bases at V and 1 base at J; junction bases unmatched: 6. This CDR3 is 15 amino acids long. Germline-derived CDR1 and CDR2 are MDHEN and SYDVKM.

This clonotype was detected only a few times. The J gene is TRBJ2-2, the V gene TRBV5-1; D remains unclear. The CDR3 extends over 16 amino acids. CDR1 SGHRS and CDR2 YFSETQ come from the germline V gene. Trimming took 0 bases from V and 4 from J, leaving 13 bases between them. The CDR3, as DNA: TGCGCCAGCAGCTTGGAACCTCGGACGGTCACCGGGGAGCTGTTTTTT. It codes for CASSLEPRTVTGELFF. The variable domain in full, with the rest retrieved from reference TRBV5-1 and TRBJ2-2, is KAGVTQTPRYLIKTRGQQVTLSCSPISGHRSVSWYQQTPGQGLQFLFEYFSETQRNKGNFPGRFSGRQFSNSRSEMNVSTLELGDSALYLCASSLEPRTVTGELFFGEGSRLTVL.

This chain links TRBV20-1 with TRBJ1-2, with D perhaps matching TRBD1 (5 bases). V was shortened by 5 bases and J by 4 bases, with 11 bases between the two germline ends. This CDR3 contains 12 residues. Germline assignment: CDR1 DFQATT and CDR2 SNEGSKA (reference sequence). The CDR3 region is CSAYRPTYGYTF. The CDR3 nucleotides read TGCAGTGCTTACAGGCCCACCTATGGCTACACCTTC.

This clonotype appeared many times. J is TRBJ2-3 and V is TRBV28; 8 bases line up with TRBD1. The germline CDR1 and CDR2 sequences are MDHEN and SYDVKM. V gave up 7 bases and J gave up 3 bases; unmatched junction bases: 6. The CDR3 covers 14 residues. The CDR3 here is CASIPGGPTDTQYF. DNA of the CDR3: TGTGCCAGCATCCCAGGGGGCCCGACAGATACGCAGTATTTT.

This clonotype occurred many times. The chain links TRBV18 to TRBJ1-5, with 7 bases aligning to TRBD1. The CDR3 sequence is 14 residues long. After removal of 3 bases from V and 2 bases from J, the junction contained 1 base not matched to a gene. The germline CDR1 and CDR2 sequences are KGHSH and LQKENI. DNA of the CDR3: TGTGCCAGCTCACCCGGGACAGGCAATCAGCCCCAGCATTTT. It yields the protein CASSPGTGNQPQHF.

This clonotype was counted only a few times. This may stem from a read error, because a much larger clone lies one nucleotide away. This chain connects TRBV7-2 to TRBJ1-1; D is uncertain. The CDR3 covers 16 residues. Germline assignment: CDR1 SGHTA and CDR2 FQGNSA. Between the trimmed V and J ends, which lost 2 bases and 1 base, there was a span of 14 bases. CDR3 amino acids: CASSLLGGSENTEAFF. CDR3 sequence (DNA): TGTGCCAGCAGCTTACTAGGCGGGTCAGAGAACACTGAAGCTTTCTTT.